The text below deals with one TCR beta chain. Its antigen is still unknown. Sampling times: baseline, cycle 4 day 1, cycle 7 day 1. Sequencing was performed with immunoSEQ multiplex PCR; in TCRdb, only in-frame clones are kept and a portion is missing. This repertoire shows about 70,000 clones, over 75% found once; its top ten account for 6.1%. These data are taken from a study of OX40 agonist ivuxolimab in advanced cancers. On the study more broadly: A history of anti-PD-1, anti-PD-L1 or anti-CTLA-4 therapy was acceptable, and roughly 40% had some. Whole-study findings and limits: CD4+ and CD8+ blood T cells expanded clonally by week 6 at 0.1 to 3.0 mg/kg.

Germline V CDR1 and CDR2: MNHEY, SMNVEV (reference sequence). V lost 2 bases and J 2 bases, leaving 13 bases between the germline ends. The CDR3 contains 16 residues. The TCR originated in an adult with an advanced solid tumor such as melanoma, head and neck, liver or kidney cancer. The sequenced sample was CD4+ or CD8+ T cells sorted from blood, obtained in a trial of the OX40 agonist ivuxolimab. The V gene is TRBV27, the J gene TRBJ1-5; D might be TRBD1 (5 bases). DNA of the CDR3: TGTGCCAGCAGTTTAATTTCAGGGATTGGCAATCAGCCCCAGCATTTT. Translated: CASSLISGIGNQPQHF.